Listed here are 18 T cell receptor beta chains from one sample, sequenced in a study of T-cell memory formation after mild COVID-19. Via MiXCR, TCRdb re-called the 5' RACE reads, giving one row per CDR3 protein. The repertoire consists of 150,000 or so distinct CDR3 sequences, with 30% to 35% occurring once and the leading ten covering around 12%. Sample: PBMCs or a T cell subset sorted from them (not recorded which). These receptors were collected from an adult woman who had mild COVID-19 (a few samples of this study predate the infection). Cell type and time point are not known.

This clonotype was observed a few times. The CDR3 bases are TGTGCCAGTAGTATTCAGCAGACACACGAGCAGTACTTC. Encoded protein: CASSIQQTHEQYF. V and J are TRBV19 and TRBJ2-7, with unresolved D. The germline V gene encodes CDR1 LNHDA and CDR2 SQIVND (reference sequence). V shed 3 bases and J shed 5 bases, with 11 bases lying between them. This CDR3 has 13 amino acids. The whole variable domain, filled in from reference TRBV19 and TRBJ2-7, reads DGGITQSPKYLFRKEGQNVTLSCEQNLNHDAMYWYRQDPGQGLRLIYYSQIVNDFQKGDIAEGYSVSREKKESFPLTVTSAQKNPTAFYLCASSIQQTHEQYFGPGTRLTVT.

The gene calls are TRBV5-4 and TRBJ1-1; tentative D call: TRBD1 (6 bases). There are 15 residues in the CDR3. CDR1 is SGHNT and CDR2 is YYREEE in the germline V gene (reference sequence). The V and J ends lost 4 bases and 6 bases respectively, with 19 bases between them. CDR3 sequence reads: CASSEVGRGSAEAFF. The CDR3 coding sequence is TGTGCCAGCAGCGAGGTCGGCAGGGGTTCCGCTGAAGCTTTCTTT.

The chain carries TRBV6-2 or TRBV6-3 and TRBJ2-3, with D possibly being TRBD1 (5 bases). CDR3 size: 15 residues. Germline values: CDR1 MNHEY, CDR2 SVGEGT. Trimming took 6 bases from V and 3 from J, leaving 16 bases between them. CDR3 sequence: CASSPIRQGTDTQYF. The CDR3 DNA sequence: TGTGCCAGCAGCCCCATCCGGCAGGGAACAGATACGCAGTATTTT.

The chain recombines TRBV20-1 with TRBJ2-7; TRBD1 is a possible D gene (6 bases). V lost 6 bases and J 3 bases, leaving 21 bases between the germline ends. Germline V gene sequence: CDR1 DFQATT, CDR2 SNEGSKA (reference sequence). The CDR3 is 15 residues long. CDR3 DNA: TGCAGTGCGGACTTCAACAGGGTTTCTCTCTACGAGCAGTACTTC. This translates into CSADFNRVSLYEQYF.

The chain recombines TRBV3-1 with TRBJ2-6; D possibly corresponds to TRBD1 (5 bases). CDR1 is LGHDT and CDR2 is YNNKEL in the germline V gene (reference sequence). Trimming stripped 1 base from V and 3 bases from J, with 10 bases between. The CDR3 runs to 16 residues. For the CDR3, the DNA is TGTGCCAGCAGCCAAGGGTTAGGGGTTGGGGCCAACGTCCTGACTTTC. It encodes CASSQGLGVGANVLTF.

A few counts support this clonotype. This chain uses TRBV29-1 with TRBJ1-4; D is unresolved. The V and J ends lost 6 bases and 8 bases respectively, with 10 bases between them. The CDR3 contains 11 residues. Germline V gives CDR1 SQVTM, CDR2 ANQGSEA. CDR3 sequence reads: CSVATSEKLFF. CDR3 sequence (DNA): TGCAGCGTGGCCACAAGCGAAAAACTGTTTTTT. The whole variable domain, filled in from reference TRBV29-1 and TRBJ1-4, reads SAVISQKPSRDICQRGTSLTIQCQVDSQVTMMFWYRQQPGQSLTLIATANQGSEATYESGFVIDKFPISRPNLTFSTLTVSNMSPEDSSIYLCSVATSEKLFFGSGTQLSVL.

The chain links TRBV7-3 to TRBJ2-1, with 9 bases identical to TRBD2. The CDR3 totals 16 residues. Germline values: CDR1 SGHTA, CDR2 FQGTGA. With V trimmed by 3 bases and J by 1 base, 4 bases remained unmatched. The DNA for the CDR3 is TGTGCCAGCAGCTTCAGGACTAGCGATTCCTACAATGAGCAGTTCTTC. Its protein product is CASSFRTSDSYNEQFF.

This clonotype was seen only a few times. V is TRBV20-1 and J is TRBJ1-1; D is ambiguous. Germline V gene sequence: CDR1 DFQATT, CDR2 SNEGSKA (reference sequence). The CDR3 length is 13 residues. Deletions cut 5 bases from V and 4 bases from J, with 14 bases between. CDR3 in amino acids: CSADGLGFTEAFF. For the CDR3, the DNA is TGCAGTGCTGACGGCCTGGGGTTCACTGAAGCTTTCTTT.

J is TRBJ1-4 and V is TRBV4-1; 9 nucleotides line up with TRBD1. J lost 1 base, V lost 3 bases, and 9 bases had no gene match. This CDR3 is 18 amino acids long. The germline gives CDR1 MGHRA, CDR2 YSYEKL. CDR3 sequence (DNA): TGCGCCAGCAGCCAGGCTAAACAGGGGGCTAGAACTAATGAAAAACTGTTTTTT. This gives the protein CASSQAKQGARTNEKLFF.

This clonotype has more than one count but fewer than ten. This rearrangement joins TRBV20-1 to TRBJ1-1, with 7 positions matching TRBD1. Looked up from germline, CDR1 is DFQATT and CDR2 is SNEGSKA (reference sequence). V trimming: 5 bases; J trimming: 6 bases; junction bases outside the gene matches: 15. The CDR3 runs 15 residues. The chain's CDR3 is CSAEKGTVSFPEAFF. The CDR3, as DNA: TGCAGTGCTGAAAAGGGGACAGTATCGTTCCCTGAAGCTTTCTTT.

V is TRBV6-1 and J is TRBJ1-2; no definite D call. The CDR3 runs 13 residues. Germline values: CDR1 MNHNS, CDR2 SASEGT. Trimming removed 6 bases from V and 4 bases from J, with 12 bases in between. The CDR3 DNA reads as TGTGCCAGCAGGCCAACAGCAGCCTATGGCTACACCTTC. Protein sequence: CASRPTAAYGYTF.

The table lists this clonotype with a few counts. The rearrangement uses TRBV30 and TRBJ2-3; 8 nucleotides match TRBD2. The CDR3 is 15 amino acids. J gave up 0 bases and V 1 base, and 3 bases lay outside the gene matches. CDR1 is GTSNPN and CDR2 is SVGIG in the germline V gene (reference sequence). CDR3 DNA: TGTGCCTGGAGTGAGGCTAGCGGGAGCACAGATACGCAGTATTTT. Its protein product is CAWSEASGSTDTQYF. Filled out from reference TRBV30 and TRBJ2-3, the complete variable domain reads SQTIHQWPATLVQPVGSPLSLECTVEGTSNPNLYWYRQAAGRGLQLLFYSVGIGQISSEVPQNLSASRPQDRQFILSSKKLLLSDSGFYLCAWSEASGSTDTQYFGPGTRLTVL.

The V and J genes are TRBV12-3 or TRBV12-4 and TRBJ2-3, with D perhaps assigned TRBD1 or TRBD2 (5 bases each). V was clipped by 6 bases and J by 8 bases, with 18 bases between them. CDR3 length: 14 amino acids. CDR3 in DNA: TGTGCCAGCAGCCTGGGACCCGCCGACCTTACGCAGTATTTT. This codes for CASSLGPADLTQYF.

At least ten counts were recorded for this clonotype. The chain joins TRBV5-1 to TRBJ2-7; D is possibly TRBD2 (5 bases). Germline CDR1 is SGHRS and CDR2 is YFSETQ. This CDR3 has 19 amino acids. Deletions cut 0 bases from V and 0 bases from J, with 22 bases between. The DNA of the CDR3 is TGCGCCAGCAGCTTGGTTTATGGGAGCCGAACTACCGACTCCTACGAGCAGTACTTC. Its protein is CASSLVYGSRTTDSYEQYF. Full variable domain (rest looked up from reference TRBV5-1 and TRBJ2-7): KAGVTQTPRYLIKTRGQQVTLSCSPISGHRSVSWYQQTPGQGLQFLFEYFSETQRNKGNFPGRFSGRQFSNSRSEMNVSTLELGDSALYLCASSLVYGSRTTDSYEQYFGPGTRLTVT.

The J gene is TRBJ2-3, the V gene TRBV5-1; D gene ambiguous. Germline lookup yields CDR1 SGHRS and CDR2 YFSETQ. The length of the CDR3 is 14 residues. V lost 0 bases, J lost 6 bases, and 11 bases lay in between. CDR3 amino acids: CASSLAPTQDTQYF. The CDR3 DNA is TGCGCCAGCAGCTTGGCACCTACTCAGGATACGCAGTATTTT.

This clonotype showed up just a few times. The chain recombines TRBV6-1 with TRBJ2-1; 7 nucleotides align to TRBD2. V lost 1 base to trimming and J lost 8 bases; unmatched junction nucleotides: 8. CDR1 and CDR2 (germline): MNHNS, SASEGT. The length of the CDR3 is 15 residues. This CDR3 reads CASSEGVGRGYEQFF. The CDR3 DNA follows: TGTGCCAGCAGTGAAGGCGTCGGGCGGGGGTATGAGCAGTTCTTC.

V usage is TRBV6-5 and J usage is TRBJ2-7, with 8 bases that match TRBD2. This CDR3 comprises 17 residues. Looked up from germline, CDR1 is MNHEY and CDR2 is SVGAGI. V lost 4 bases, J lost 5 bases, and 16 bases stayed unmatched. Written as DNA, the CDR3 is TGTGCCAGCAGTTCCACTCTCCCCGGGGGGGCGGCCCACGAGCAGTACTTC. Its translation is CASSSTLPGGAAHEQYF.

The sample holds a few counts of this clonotype. One junction end disagrees with the germline gene, perhaps due to a read error. The chain links TRBV5-5 to TRBJ2-5, with no clear D. The CDR3 spans 9 residues. In germline, CDR1 is SGHKS, CDR2 YYEKEE (reference sequence). The DNA for the CDR3 is TGTGCCAGCAGCTCCGTAGCTGACTTC. Residues: CASSSVADF.